The 12 T cell receptor beta chains in this list originate from one sample, sequenced in a study of cytomegalovirus exposure and HLA in healthy donors. PCR primers comprised 60 Vbeta and 13 Jbeta primers. Using immunoSEQ multiplex PCR, the repertoire was profiled, and TCRdb retains in-frame clones only, with some absent. The table includes approximately 130,000 clones, approximately 85% detected once. Sequences were obtained from PBMCs. Receptors originate from a boy aged 5-17 years in good health and CMV-seronegative.

The V gene is TRBV5-4, the J gene TRBJ2-3; no firm D call. CDR3 length equals 13 residues. Trimming left V 4 bases short and J 0 bases short, with 6 bases between. From germline, CDR1 is SGHNT and CDR2 YYREEE (reference sequence). This chain's CDR3 is CASSPTSTDTQYF. Here the CDR3 DNA reads TGTGCCAGCAGCCCCACTAGCACAGATACGCAGTATTTT.

The genes are TRBV29-1 and TRBJ1-1, with TRBD1 identical over 7 bases. Germline CDR1 and CDR2: SQVTM and ANQGSEA. Trimming took 0 bases from V and 3 from J; bases not matched to a gene: 4. The length of the CDR3 is 14 residues. The CDR3, as DNA: TGCAGCGTTGAAGATCGGCAGGGGGACACTGAAGCTTTCTTT. It specifies CSVEDRQGDTEAFF.

The V call is TRBV28, the J call TRBJ1-1; D possibly corresponds to TRBD1 (6 bases). V was pared by 5 bases and J by 6 bases, with 13 bases between. CDR3 length: 13 amino acids. From germline, CDR1 is MDHEN and CDR2 SYDVKM. CDR3 DNA sequence: TGTGCCAGCAGTCTGACAGGATCCGCTGAAGCTTTCTTT. It specifies CASSLTGSAEAFF.

The chain uses TRBV4-1 and TRBJ2-4; 7 nucleotides align to TRBD2. V gave up 5 bases and J gave up 1 base; unmatched junction bases: 2. CDR1 is MGHRA and CDR2 is YSYEKL in the germline V gene. CDR3 length equals 14 residues. The CDR3: CASSEGGAKNIQYF. The DNA of the CDR3 is TGCGCCAGCAGCGAGGGAGGGGCCAAAAACATTCAGTACTTC.

This chain links TRBV2 with TRBJ2-3; 7 bases line up with TRBD2. CDR3 length: 17 amino acids. J was trimmed by 1 base and V by 1 base; bases with no gene match: 8. Germline CDR1 SNHLY, CDR2 FYNNEI. The CDR3 region has the DNA TGTGCCAGCAGTGAAGAAGCGGGGATGGTACGCACAGATACGCAGTATTTT. The encoded protein is CASSEEAGMVRTDTQYF.

Here the CDR3 reads CSVDGSRASGDGYTF. CDR3 in DNA: TGCAGCGTTGACGGTAGCCGGGCCTCGGGGGATGGCTACACCTTC. This sequence joins TRBV29-1 and TRBJ1-2; D might be TRBD1 (5 bases). CDR1 is SQVTM, CDR2 ANQGSEA, per germline. V was cut by 3 bases and J by 6 bases, with 20 bases left in between. CDR3 length equals 15 residues.

V gene TRBV6-5 combines with J gene TRBJ2-1; TRBD1 matches at 11 bases. V lost 5 bases, J lost 4 bases, and 4 bases stayed unmatched. The germline V gene encodes CDR1 MNHEY and CDR2 SVGAGI. This CDR3 has 15 amino acids. The CDR3 coding sequence is TGTGCCAGCAGTCGGACAGGGGGCGGGTACAATGAGCAGTTCTTC. Translated: CASSRTGGGYNEQFF.

The V gene is TRBV4-3, the J gene TRBJ1-6, with a possible D match to TRBD1 (5 bases). The V gene's germline CDR1 is LGHNA and CDR2 YSLEER. V was clipped by 0 bases and J by 0 bases, with 9 bases between them. The CDR3 covers 17 residues. The CDR3 DNA reads as TGCGCCAGCAGCCAAGATCACAGGAGCTCCTATAATTCACCCCTCCACTTT. Its protein is CASSQDHRSSYNSPLHF.

The chain couples TRBV7-9 to TRBJ1-1, with 9 bases matching TRBD1. The CDR3 is made up of 16 amino acids. V trimming: 5 bases; J trimming: 0 bases; junction bases outside the gene matches: 7. The V gene's germline CDR1 is SEHNR and CDR2 FQNEAQ (reference sequence). This CDR3 is CASSATGGTLNTEAFF. In nucleotides, the CDR3 is TGTGCCAGCAGCGCGACAGGGGGAACTTTGAACACTGAAGCTTTCTTT.

The chain combines TRBV6-5 with TRBJ2-5; maybe TRBD2 (6 bases). Trimming removed 8 bases from V and 5 bases from J, with 9 bases in between. The CDR3 consists of 11 residues. In germline, CDR1 is MNHEY, CDR2 SVGAGI. Written as DNA, the CDR3 is TGTGCCAGCGGGGGGATCGAGACCCAGTACTTC. It specifies CASGGIETQYF.

V is TRBV1 and J is TRBJ2-7; the D call TRBD1 from the table was never checked on the DNA. TRBV1 is a known pseudogene. The CDR3 is made up of 16 amino acids. The CDR3, as DNA: TGCACCAGCAGCCAAGATCGGGTCGGCAGGGTCGGAGAGCAGTACTTC. It specifies CTSSQDRVGRVGEQYF.

The V gene is TRBV4-3, the J gene TRBJ1-2; 10 nucleotides align to TRBD1. J gave up 4 bases and V 1 base, and 3 bases lay outside the gene matches. The CDR3 loop spans 15 amino acids. CDR1 LGHNA and CDR2 YSLEER come from the germline V gene. The CDR3 DNA reads as TGCGCCAGCAGCCAAGCAGGGACAGGGGCCTATGGCTACACCTTC. It codes for CASSQAGTGAYGYTF.